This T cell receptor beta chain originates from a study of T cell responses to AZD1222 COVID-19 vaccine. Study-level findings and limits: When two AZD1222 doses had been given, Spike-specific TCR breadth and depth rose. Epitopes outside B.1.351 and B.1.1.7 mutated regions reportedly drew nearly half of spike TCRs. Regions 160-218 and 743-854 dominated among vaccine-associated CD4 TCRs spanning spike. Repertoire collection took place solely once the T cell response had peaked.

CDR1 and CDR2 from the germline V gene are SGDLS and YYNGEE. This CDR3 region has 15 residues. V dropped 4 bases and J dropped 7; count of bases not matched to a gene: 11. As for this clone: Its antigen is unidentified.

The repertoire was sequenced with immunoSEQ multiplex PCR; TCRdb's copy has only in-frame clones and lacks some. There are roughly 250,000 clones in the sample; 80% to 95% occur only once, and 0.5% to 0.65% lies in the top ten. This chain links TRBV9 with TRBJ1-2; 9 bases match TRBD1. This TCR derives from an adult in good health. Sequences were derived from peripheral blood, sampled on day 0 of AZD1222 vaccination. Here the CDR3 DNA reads TGTGCCAGCAGCCCGAGCGGGACAGGGTCTGGTGGCTACACCTTC. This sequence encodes CASSPSGTGSGGYTF.